This T cell receptor beta chain was sequenced in a study of CD8 T cells in ankylosing spondylitis (TCRdb year 2017). With regard to the full study: The study set out to find disease-linked TCR variants by profiling T cell receptor beta repertoires in ankylosing spondylitis patients and healthy donors. In total, the full study cohort was made up of roughly 100 healthy donors and 25 to 30 ankylosing spondylitis patients. Peripheral blood was sampled, and synovial fluid was additionally collected from ankylosing spondylitis patients.

For sequencing, an Illumina HiSeq 2500 was employed. Quantitative 5'-RACE with molecular barcodes was the method used to prepare the TCR beta libraries. Under the source paper's analysis protocol: To identify disease-linked TCR variants, a new computational method was used, one built on a probabilistic model of VDJ rearrangement. TCRdb itself trimmed the public reads at Q25 with fastp, ran MiXCR and retained productive beta chains. Each entry merges the rows of one CDR3 protein and shows their most common DNA and genes. The V and J calls come from TCRdb's annotation, not from the publication. This sample is represented by 750,000 to 850,000 distinct CDR3 sequences; approximately 10% of them were singletons. The leading ten clones occupy 0.51% of the sample. The full study reports these points: The disease-linked clones were reported as significantly enriched in matched synovial fluid samples from ankylosing spondylitis patients. Blood from ankylosing spondylitis patients appeared to be characterized by a TCR beta motif made up of several highly homologous amino acid variants. Some motif variants had previously been reported in the synovial fluid and blood of reactive arthritis patients, which suggests shared mechanisms of disease initiation. In peripheral blood, the disease-linked clones were found at relatively low frequencies and had a CD8+ phenotype.

Counted from cysteine to phenylalanine, this CDR3 has 14 amino acids. Only the CDR3 part of the read is kept: 42 bases, read in frame from the first base. Trimming at the junction amounts to 5 bases on V and 4 bases on J, and the germline ends lie 12 bases apart. In the germline V gene, CDR1 corresponds to MNHNS and CDR2 to SASEGT. To note about this clonotype: No antigen is known for it. Base qualities are not provided; no much larger clone lies one nucleotide away.

The V gene is TRBV6-1 and the J gene is TRBJ2-1; TRBD2 might be the D gene, on 6 matching bases. The specimen was blood, either unsorted or a sorted T cell fraction (not recorded which). This TCR came from a male donor with ankylosing spondylitis. The bases are TGTGCCAGCAGTACGTTAGCGGAATACAATGAGCAGTTCTTC. This gives the protein CASSTLAEYNEQFF.